This record concerns one T cell receptor beta chain sequence. A sample-barcoded 5' primer and a J-beta primer mix were used in a second PCR of about 6 to 12 cycles. A single record per CDR3 protein comes from TCRdb applying MiXCR to the 5' RACE reads. Of around 710,000 distinct CDR3 sequences detected, approximately 39% appear once; the ten largest clones hold under 25%. This record comes from a study of blood T cells in healthy people across ages. From germline, CDR1 is MDHEN and CDR2 SYDVKM. V lost 7 bases and J 1 base, leaving 29 bases between the germline ends. This CDR3 is built from 19 residues.

The sample comprised blood. The receptor was derived from a woman aged 60-75 years in good health. The V gene is TRBV28, the J gene TRBJ2-7; D might be TRBD1 (6 bases). DNA for the CDR3: TGTGCCAGCACCGTGGGACACCAGACCGGGACACCGAAGTCCTACGAGCAGTACTTC. It yields the protein CASTVGHQTGTPKSYEQYF.